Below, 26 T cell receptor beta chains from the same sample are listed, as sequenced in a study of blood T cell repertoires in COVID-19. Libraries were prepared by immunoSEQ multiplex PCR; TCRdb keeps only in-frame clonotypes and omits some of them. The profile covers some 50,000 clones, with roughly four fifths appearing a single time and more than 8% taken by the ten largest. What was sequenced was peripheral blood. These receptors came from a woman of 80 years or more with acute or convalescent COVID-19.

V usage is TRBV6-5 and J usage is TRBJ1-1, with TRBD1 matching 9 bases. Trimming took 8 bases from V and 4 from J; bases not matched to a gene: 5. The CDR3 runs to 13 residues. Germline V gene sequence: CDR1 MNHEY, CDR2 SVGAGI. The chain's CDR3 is CASGWDRATEAFF. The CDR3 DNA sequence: TGTGCCAGCGGCTGGGACAGGGCCACTGAAGCTTTCTTT.

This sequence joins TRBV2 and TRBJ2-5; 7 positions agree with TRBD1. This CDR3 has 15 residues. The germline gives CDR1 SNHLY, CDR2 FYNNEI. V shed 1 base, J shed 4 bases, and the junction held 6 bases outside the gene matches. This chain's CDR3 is CASSEGGQAGETQYF. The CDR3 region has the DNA TGTGCCAGCAGTGAAGGAGGACAGGCTGGAGAGACCCAGTACTTC.

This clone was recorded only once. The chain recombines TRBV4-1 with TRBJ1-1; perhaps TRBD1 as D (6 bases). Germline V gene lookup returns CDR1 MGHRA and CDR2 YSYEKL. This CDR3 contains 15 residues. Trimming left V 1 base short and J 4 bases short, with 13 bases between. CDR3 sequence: CASSQGGGPVTEAFF. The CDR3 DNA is TGCGCCAGCAGCCAAGGGGGGGGCCCGGTCACTGAAGCTTTCTTT.

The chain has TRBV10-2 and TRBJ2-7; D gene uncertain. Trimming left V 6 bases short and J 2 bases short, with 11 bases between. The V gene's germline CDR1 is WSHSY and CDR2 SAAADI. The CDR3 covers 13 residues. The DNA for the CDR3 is TGCGCCAGCAGCCGGCAGGCCGCCTACGAGCAGTACTTC. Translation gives CASSRQAAYEQYF.

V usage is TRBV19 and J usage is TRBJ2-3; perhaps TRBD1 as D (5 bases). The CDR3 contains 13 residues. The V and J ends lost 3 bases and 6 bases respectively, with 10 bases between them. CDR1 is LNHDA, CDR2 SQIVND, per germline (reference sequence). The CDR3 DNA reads TGTGCCAGTAGTATGGTCAGGGTGGATACGCAGTATTTT. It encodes CASSMVRVDTQYF.

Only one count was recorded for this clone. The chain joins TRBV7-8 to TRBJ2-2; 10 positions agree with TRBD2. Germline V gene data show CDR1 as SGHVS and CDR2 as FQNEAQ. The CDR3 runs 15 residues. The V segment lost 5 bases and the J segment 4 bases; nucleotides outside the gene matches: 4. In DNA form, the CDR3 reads TGTGCCAGCAGCAAATCTAGCGGGGGCACCGGGGAGCTGTTTTTT. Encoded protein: CASSKSSGGTGELFF.

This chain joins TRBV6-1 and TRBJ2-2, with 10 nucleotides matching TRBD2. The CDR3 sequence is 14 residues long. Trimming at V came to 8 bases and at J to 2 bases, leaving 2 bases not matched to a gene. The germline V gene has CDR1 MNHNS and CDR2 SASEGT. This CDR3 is CASQREGNTGELFF. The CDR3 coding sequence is TGTGCCAGCCAGCGGGAGGGAAACACCGGGGAGCTGTTTTTT.

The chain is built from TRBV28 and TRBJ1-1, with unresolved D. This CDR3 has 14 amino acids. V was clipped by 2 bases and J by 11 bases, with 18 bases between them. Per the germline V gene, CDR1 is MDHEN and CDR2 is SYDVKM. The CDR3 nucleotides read TGTGCCAGCAGTTTAGAGGCTCCCCCGACGGGGGCTTTCTTT. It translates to CASSLEAPPTGAFF.

CDR3 DNA: TGTGCCAGCAGCTTTCGGGGAACTCCAACCCTAGGGGATACGCAGTATTTT. Amino acids: CASSFRGTPTLGDTQYF. This sequence joins TRBV11-2 and TRBJ2-3, with a tentative D call TRBD2 (5 bases). The germline V gene encodes CDR1 SGHAT and CDR2 FQNNGV. The CDR3 runs to 17 residues. V lost 3 bases, J lost 6 bases, and 22 bases lay in between.

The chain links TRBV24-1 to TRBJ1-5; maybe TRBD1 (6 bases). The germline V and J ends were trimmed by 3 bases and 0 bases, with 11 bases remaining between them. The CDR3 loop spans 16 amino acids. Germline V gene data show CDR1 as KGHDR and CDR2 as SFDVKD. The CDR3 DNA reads TGTGCCACCAGTGATCCCAAACAGGGTAGCAATCAGCCCCAGCATTTT. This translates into CATSDPKQGSNQPQHF.

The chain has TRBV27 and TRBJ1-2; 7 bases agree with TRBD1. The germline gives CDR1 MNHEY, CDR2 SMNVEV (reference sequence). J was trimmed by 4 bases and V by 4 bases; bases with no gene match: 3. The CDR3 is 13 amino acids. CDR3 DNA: TGTGCCAGCAGTTGGGGACAGACCTATGGCTACACCTTC. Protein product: CASSWGQTYGYTF.

The CDR3 DNA reads as TGTGCCAGCAGCTTAGACGATCCCCCAATCTCGGCAGATACGCAGTATTTT. This codes for CASSLDDPPISADTQYF. This chain uses TRBV7-9 with TRBJ2-3; D is ambiguous. Trimming shortened V by 1 base and J by 4 bases, and 18 bases separated the two germline ends. Germline-derived CDR1 and CDR2 are SEHNR and FQNEAQ (reference sequence). The CDR3 extends over 17 amino acids.

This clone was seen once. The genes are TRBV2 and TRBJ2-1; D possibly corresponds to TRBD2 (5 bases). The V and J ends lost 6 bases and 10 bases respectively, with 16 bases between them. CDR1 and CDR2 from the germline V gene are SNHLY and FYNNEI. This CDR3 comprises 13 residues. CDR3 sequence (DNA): TGTGCCAGCAGCGAGATTCGAGGGCTGGAGCAGTTCTTC. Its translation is CASSEIRGLEQFF.

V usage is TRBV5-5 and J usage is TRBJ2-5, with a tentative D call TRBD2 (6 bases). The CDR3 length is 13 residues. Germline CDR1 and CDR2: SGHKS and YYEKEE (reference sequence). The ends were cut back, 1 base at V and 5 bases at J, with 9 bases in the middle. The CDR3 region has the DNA TGTGCCAGCAGCTTGAGTGGGAGGGAGACCCAGTACTTC. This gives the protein CASSLSGRETQYF.

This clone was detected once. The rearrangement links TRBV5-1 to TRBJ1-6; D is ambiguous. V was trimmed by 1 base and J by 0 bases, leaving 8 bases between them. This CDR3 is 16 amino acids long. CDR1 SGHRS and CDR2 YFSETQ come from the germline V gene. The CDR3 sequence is CASSLQTSSYNSPLHF. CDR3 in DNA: TGCGCCAGCAGCTTGCAAACAAGCTCCTATAATTCACCCCTCCACTTT.

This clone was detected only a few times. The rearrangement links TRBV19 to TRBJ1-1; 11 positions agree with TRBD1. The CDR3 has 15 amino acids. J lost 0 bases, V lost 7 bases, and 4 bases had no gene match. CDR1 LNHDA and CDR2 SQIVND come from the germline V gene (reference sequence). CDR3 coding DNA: TGTGCCAGTACCCGGACAGGGGGCTTGAACACTGAAGCTTTCTTT. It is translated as CASTRTGGLNTEAFF. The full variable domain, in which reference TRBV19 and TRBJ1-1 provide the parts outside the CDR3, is DGGITQSPKYLFRKEGQNVTLSCEQNLNHDAMYWYRQDPGQGLRLIYYSQIVNDFQKGDIAEGYSVSREKKESFPLTVTSAQKNPTAFYLCASTRTGGLNTEAFFGQGTRLTVV.

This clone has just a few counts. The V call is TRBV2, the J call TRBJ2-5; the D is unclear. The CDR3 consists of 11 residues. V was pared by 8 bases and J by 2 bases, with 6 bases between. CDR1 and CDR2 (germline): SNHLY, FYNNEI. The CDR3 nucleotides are TGTGCCAGCGGAGTTCAAGAGACCCAGTACTTC. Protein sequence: CASGVQETQYF.

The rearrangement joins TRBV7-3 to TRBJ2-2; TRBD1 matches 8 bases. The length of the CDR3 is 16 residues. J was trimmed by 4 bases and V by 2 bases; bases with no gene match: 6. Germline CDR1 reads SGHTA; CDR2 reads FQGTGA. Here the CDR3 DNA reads TGTGCCAGCAGCTTATCTAGGACAGGGAGCACCGGGGAGCTGTTTTTT. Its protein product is CASSLSRTGSTGELFF.

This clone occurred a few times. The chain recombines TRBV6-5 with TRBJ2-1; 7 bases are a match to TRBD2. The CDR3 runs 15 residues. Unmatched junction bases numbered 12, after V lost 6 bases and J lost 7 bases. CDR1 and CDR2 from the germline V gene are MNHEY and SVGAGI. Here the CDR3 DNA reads TGTGCCAGCAGCCTCTTAGGGAGGGGTAAAAATGAGCAGTTCTTC. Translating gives CASSLLGRGKNEQFF.

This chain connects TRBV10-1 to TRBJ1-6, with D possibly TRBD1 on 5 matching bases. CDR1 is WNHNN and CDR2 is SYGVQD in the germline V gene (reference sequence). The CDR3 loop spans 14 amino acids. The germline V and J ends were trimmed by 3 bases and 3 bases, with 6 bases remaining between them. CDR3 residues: CASSEDSYNSPLHF. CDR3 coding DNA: TGCGCCAGCAGTGAAGACAGCTATAATTCACCCCTCCACTTT.

The CDR3 sequence: CASSGQSVSGYTF. CDR3 nucleotide sequence: TGCGCCAGCAGTGGCCAGTCTGTCTCCGGCTACACCTTC. This rearrangement joins TRBV10-2 to TRBJ1-2; no reliable D call. Germline V gene sequence: CDR1 WSHSY, CDR2 SAAADI. The V and J ends lost 4 bases and 8 bases respectively, with 14 bases between them. This CDR3 comprises 13 residues.

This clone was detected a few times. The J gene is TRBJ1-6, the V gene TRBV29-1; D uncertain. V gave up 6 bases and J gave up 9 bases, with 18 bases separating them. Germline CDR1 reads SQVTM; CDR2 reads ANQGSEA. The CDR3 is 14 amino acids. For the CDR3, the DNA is TGCAGCGTGGGAGATCTGGAGCCGGGTTCACCCCTCCACTTT. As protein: CSVGDLEPGSPLHF.

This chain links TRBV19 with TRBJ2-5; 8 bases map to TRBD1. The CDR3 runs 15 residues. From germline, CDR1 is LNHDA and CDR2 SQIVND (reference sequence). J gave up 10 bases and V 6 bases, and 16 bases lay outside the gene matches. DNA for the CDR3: TGTGCCAGTAGAATCTCGACAGGGGTACACGGGGACCAGTACTTC. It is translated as CASRISTGVHGDQYF. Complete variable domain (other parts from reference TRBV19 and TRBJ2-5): DGGITQSPKYLFRKEGQNVTLSCEQNLNHDAMYWYRQDPGQGLRLIYYSQIVNDFQKGDIAEGYSVSREKKESFPLTVTSAQKNPTAFYLCASRISTGVHGDQYFGPGTRLLVL.

The CDR3 DNA sequence: TGTGCCAGCACTCGTAGCGGGGGGGTCGGTCAGACCCAGTACTTC. Its protein is CASTRSGGVGQTQYF. V usage is TRBV2 and J usage is TRBJ2-5, with 11 bases identical to TRBD2. With 7 bases clipped from V and 6 bases from J, the junction kept 10 bases outside the gene matches. Germline CDR1 SNHLY, CDR2 FYNNEI. The CDR3 runs to 15 residues.

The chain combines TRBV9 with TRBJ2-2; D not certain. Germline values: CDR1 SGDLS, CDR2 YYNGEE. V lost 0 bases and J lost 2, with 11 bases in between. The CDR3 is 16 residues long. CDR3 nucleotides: TGTGCCAGCAGCGTAGGCGGAAGCGTTAACACCGGGGAGCTGTTTTTT. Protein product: CASSVGGSVNTGELFF.

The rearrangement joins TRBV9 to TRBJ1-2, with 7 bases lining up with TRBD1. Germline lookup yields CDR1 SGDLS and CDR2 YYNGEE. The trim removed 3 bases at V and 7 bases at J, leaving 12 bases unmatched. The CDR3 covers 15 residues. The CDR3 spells CASSGSLQGLGGYTF. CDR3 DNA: TGTGCCAGCAGCGGGAGCTTACAGGGGCTGGGTGGCTACACCTTC.